Shown below are 12 T cell receptor beta chains from a single sample sequenced in a study of low-dose radiotherapy and immunotherapy resistance in tumors. The time point is: before trial treatment. Gene-specific TRAV and TRBV primers were used for first-strand cDNA, covering alpha and beta chains. TCRs were put through about 20 PCR cycles of amplification with Phusion. A constant-region primer and the V-primer adapter served as the primer pair. In TCRdb, the reads were re-called with MiXCR into one record per CDR3 protein. The table shows 65,000 to 90,000 distinct CDR3 sequences, with 15% to 20% occurring only once. Sequences were derived from PBMCs, sampled before treatment. The receptors shown here come from a male donor with prostate cancer.

This clonotype was observed many times. The V call is TRBV2, the J call TRBJ2-5, with 11 bases fitting TRBD2. The CDR3 sequence is 16 residues long. Germline trimming cut 5 bases from V and 3 bases from J; bases unmatched to any gene: 8. The germline CDR1 and CDR2 sequences are SNHLY and FYNNEI. CDR3 amino acids: CASSPQRLAGKETQYF. In DNA, the CDR3 is TGTGCCAGCAGTCCACAACGACTAGCGGGAAAAGAGACCCAGTACTTC.

This clonotype was counted at least ten times. The rearrangement links TRBV7-6 to TRBJ1-3; D unclear. Germline V gene sequence: CDR1 SGHVS, CDR2 FNYEAQ. Trimming removed 11 bases at V and 0 bases at J, with 17 bases between. CDR3 size: 15 residues. This chain's CDR3 is CAPTSPSSSGNTIYF. DNA for the CDR3: TGTGCCCCAACAAGCCCGTCCAGCTCTGGAAACACCATATATTTT.

This clonotype was recorded at least ten times. The chain links TRBV5-4 to TRBJ1-5; no reliable D call. The CDR3 length is 12 residues. V was pared by 0 bases and J by 8 bases, with 6 bases between. CDR1 SGHNT and CDR2 YYREEE come from the germline V gene (reference sequence). This CDR3 is CASSLDGEPQHF. CDR3 DNA: TGTGCCAGCAGCTTGGACGGGGAGCCCCAGCATTTT.

The chain employs TRBV19 and TRBJ1-1, with 8 bases aligning to TRBD1. V gave up 5 bases and J gave up 6 bases; unmatched junction bases: 8. The CDR3 runs 14 residues. Germline CDR1 LNHDA, CDR2 SQIVND (reference sequence). The DNA of the CDR3 is TGTGCCAGTAGTTTTGGACAGGGCCCCGCTGAAGCTTTCTTT. Translation: CASSFGQGPAEAFF.

This clonotype has at least ten counts. This chain links TRBV28 with TRBJ2-7, with D perhaps matching TRBD2 (5 bases). Trimming took off 5 bases at V and 6 bases at J, with 8 bases between the two ends. CDR1 is MDHEN and CDR2 is SYDVKM in the germline V gene. The length of the CDR3 is 11 residues. CDR3: CASSRGGEQYF. The CDR3 DNA reads as TGTGCCAGCAGTCGGGGTGGCGAGCAGTACTTC.

At least ten counts were recorded for this clonotype. CDR3 DNA: TGTGCCAGCAGGAAAAACCCGGGACAGGGCGCGGGGGCCAACGTCCTGACTTTC. It yields the protein CASRKNPGQGAGANVLTF. The chain is built from TRBV7-3 and TRBJ2-6; TRBD1 matches at 9 bases. CDR1 is SGHTA, CDR2 FQGTGA, per germline. The junction had 13 bases not matched to a gene; V was cut back by 6 bases and J by 4 bases. The CDR3 runs 18 residues. Based on the CDR3 plus reference TRBV7-3 and TRBJ2-6, the full variable domain is GAGVSQTPSNKVTEKGKYVELRCDPISGHTALYWYRQSLGQGPEFLIYFQGTGAADDSGLPNDRFFAVRPEGSVSTLKIQRTERGDSAVYLCASRKNPGQGAGANVLTFGAGSRLTVL.

This clonotype was seen repeatedly, ten times or more. The V call is TRBV27, the J call TRBJ1-1, with D maybe TRBD1 (6 bases). The germline V gene has CDR1 MNHEY and CDR2 SMNVEV (reference sequence). This CDR3 is 14 amino acids long. Trimming took 3 bases from V and 4 from J, leaving 12 bases between them. Here the CDR3 reads CASSFQGSSTEAFF. CDR3 DNA: TGTGCCAGCAGTTTTCAGGGGAGTTCCACTGAAGCTTTCTTT.

Notes on this clonotype: A far larger clone is off by one base, so a read error is likely. The chain combines TRBV5-8 with TRBJ2-1; 8 nucleotides line up with TRBD1. Germline V gives CDR1 SGHTS, CDR2 YDEGEE. Trimming cost V 2 bases and J 0 bases; bases outside gene matches: 13. This CDR3 has 19 amino acids. The CDR3 loop reads CASSLRQGATGSSYNEQFF. The CDR3 bases are TGTGCCAGCAGCTTACGGCAGGGGGCTACGGGGTCCTCCTACAATGAGCAGTTCTTC.

In this sample, this clonotype turned up many times. V usage is TRBV18 and J usage is TRBJ1-2; no firm D call. Trimming shortened V by 4 bases and J by 2 bases, and 20 bases separated the two germline ends. CDR1 is KGHSH and CDR2 is LQKENI in the germline V gene. This CDR3 spans 17 amino acids. CDR3 sequence (DNA): TGTGCCAGCTCACGGCTAATGCCGGGCCCTACCAACTATGGCTACACCTTC. It encodes CASSRLMPGPTNYGYTF.

Many counts were recorded for this clonotype. The chain carries TRBV27 and TRBJ2-3; D is possibly TRBD1 or TRBD2 (6 bases each). Trimming removed 6 bases from V and 2 bases from J, with 24 bases in between. Germline lookup yields CDR1 MNHEY and CDR2 SMNVEV (reference sequence). This CDR3 has 18 amino acids. CDR3 region: CASSGKRQAGTYTDTQYF. The CDR3 DNA reads TGTGCCAGCAGCGGGAAGCGACAGGCCGGGACTTACACAGATACGCAGTATTTT.

This clonotype was recorded at least ten times. V and J are TRBV20-1 and TRBJ1-4; TRBD1 might be the D (5 bases). Germline V gene sequence: CDR1 DFQATT, CDR2 SNEGSKA (reference sequence). This CDR3 is 15 amino acids long. Trimming took off 0 bases at V and 3 bases at J, with 11 bases between the two ends. CDR3 loop: CSARDAGQPNEKLFF. The CDR3 DNA follows: TGCAGTGCTAGAGATGCGGGGCAGCCTAATGAAAAACTGTTTTTT.

The sample holds many counts of this clonotype. The genes are TRBV27 and TRBJ1-1; D possibly corresponds to TRBD1 (5 bases). Germline V gene sequence: CDR1 MNHEY, CDR2 SMNVEV (reference sequence). The V and J ends lost 3 bases and 4 bases respectively, with 12 bases between them. The CDR3 spans 14 residues. The CDR3 sequence: CASSLSGMGTEAFF. Here the CDR3 DNA reads TGTGCCAGCAGTTTGTCAGGGATGGGCACTGAAGCTTTCTTT.